This record concerns one T cell receptor (beta chain) sequence. Its antigen is undetermined. A much larger clone lies one base from this, so it may be a read error. The data are from a study of T-cell reconstitution after alpha-beta-depleted transplantation in children. Study-wide results and limits: From newly produced T cells came most of the T-cell counts and diversity one year after transplant. Several hundred expanded graft clones reportedly supplied alpha-beta T cells about two months after transplant.

The CDR3 runs to 14 residues. Germline assignment: CDR1 SGHTA and CDR2 FQGNSA. It was with unique molecular identifiers that the TCRbeta library was prepared. One entry per CDR3 protein, called by TCRdb with MiXCR from the PCR reads. The top ten clones hold roughly 7.1% of a sample with about 300,000 distinct CDR3 sequences, about 9.4% of them seen once. Sequences were derived from PBMCs, sampled before TCRalphabeta/CD19-depleted stem cell transplant. The gene calls are TRBV7-2 and TRBJ1-2, with TRBD1 matching over 9 bases. This sequence was found in a boy younger than two with acute myeloid leukemia, due to receive a stem cell transplant. CDR3 coding DNA: TGTGCCAGCATCCTGTGGGACAGGGAATATGGCTACAACTTC. Translating it yields CASILWDREYGYNF.